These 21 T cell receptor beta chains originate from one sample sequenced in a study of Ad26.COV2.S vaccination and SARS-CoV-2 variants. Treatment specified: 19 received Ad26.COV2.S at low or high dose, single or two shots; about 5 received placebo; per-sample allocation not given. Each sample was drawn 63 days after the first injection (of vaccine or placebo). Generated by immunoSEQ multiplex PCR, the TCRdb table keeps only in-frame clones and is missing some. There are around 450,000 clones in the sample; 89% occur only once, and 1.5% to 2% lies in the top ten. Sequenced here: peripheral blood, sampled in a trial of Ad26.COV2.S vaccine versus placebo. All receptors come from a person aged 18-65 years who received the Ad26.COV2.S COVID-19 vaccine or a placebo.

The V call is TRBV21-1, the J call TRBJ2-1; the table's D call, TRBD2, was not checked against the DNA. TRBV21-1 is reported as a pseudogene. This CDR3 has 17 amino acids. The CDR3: CASSKVNSGGSYNEQFF. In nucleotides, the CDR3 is TGTGCCAGCAGCAAAGTTAATAGCGGGGGTTCCTACAATGAGCAGTTCTTC.

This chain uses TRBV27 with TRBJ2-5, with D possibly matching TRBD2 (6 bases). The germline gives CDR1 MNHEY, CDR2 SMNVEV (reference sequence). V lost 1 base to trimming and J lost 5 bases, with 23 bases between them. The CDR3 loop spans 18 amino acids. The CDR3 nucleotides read TGTGCCAGCAGTTTATGGGGCGCGGAGGGTCCGCTCCTGGAGACCCAGTACTTC. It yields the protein CASSLWGAEGPLLETQYF.

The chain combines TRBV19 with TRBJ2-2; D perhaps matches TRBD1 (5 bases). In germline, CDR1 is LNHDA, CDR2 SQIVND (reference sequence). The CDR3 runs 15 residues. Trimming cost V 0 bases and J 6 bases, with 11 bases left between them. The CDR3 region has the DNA TGTGCCAGTAGTATAGACCAGGGAAGAGCCGGGGAGCTGTTTTTT. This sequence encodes CASSIDQGRAGELFF.

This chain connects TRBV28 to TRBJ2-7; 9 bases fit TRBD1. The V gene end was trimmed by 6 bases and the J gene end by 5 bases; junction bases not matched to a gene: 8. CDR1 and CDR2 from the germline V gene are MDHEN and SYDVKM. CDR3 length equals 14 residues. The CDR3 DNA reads TGTGCCAGCAGCGTACCGGGACAGGGAGACGAGCAGTACTTC. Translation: CASSVPGQGDEQYF.

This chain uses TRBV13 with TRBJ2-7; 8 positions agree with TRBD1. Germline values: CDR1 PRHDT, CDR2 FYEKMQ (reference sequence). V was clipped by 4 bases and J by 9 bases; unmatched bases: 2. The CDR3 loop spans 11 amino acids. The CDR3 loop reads CASSSGQGQYF. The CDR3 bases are TGTGCCAGCAGCTCTGGACAGGGGCAGTACTTC.

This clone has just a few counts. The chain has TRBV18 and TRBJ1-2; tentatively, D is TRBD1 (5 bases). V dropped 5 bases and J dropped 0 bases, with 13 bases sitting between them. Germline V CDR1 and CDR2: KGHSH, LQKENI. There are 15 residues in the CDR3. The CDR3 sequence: CASSAMQGSNYGYTF. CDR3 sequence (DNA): TGTGCCAGCTCAGCCATGCAGGGTTCTAACTATGGCTACACCTTC.

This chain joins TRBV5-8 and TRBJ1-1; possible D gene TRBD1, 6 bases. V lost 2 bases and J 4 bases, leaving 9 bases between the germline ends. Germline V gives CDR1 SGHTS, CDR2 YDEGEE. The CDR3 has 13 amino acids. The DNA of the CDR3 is TGTGCCAGCAGCTTCAGGGGCTTCACTGAAGCTTTCTTT. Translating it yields CASSFRGFTEAFF.

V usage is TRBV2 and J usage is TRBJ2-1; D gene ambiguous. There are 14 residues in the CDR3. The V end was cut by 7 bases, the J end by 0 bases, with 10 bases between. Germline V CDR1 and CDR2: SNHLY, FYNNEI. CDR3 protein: CASTPTSSYNEQFF. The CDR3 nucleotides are TGTGCCAGCACCCCCACGAGCTCCTACAATGAGCAGTTCTTC.

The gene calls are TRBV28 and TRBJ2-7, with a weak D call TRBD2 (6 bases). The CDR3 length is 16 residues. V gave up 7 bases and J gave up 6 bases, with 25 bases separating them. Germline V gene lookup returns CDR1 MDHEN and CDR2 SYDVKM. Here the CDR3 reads CASKDKIGLSEGEQYF. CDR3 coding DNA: TGTGCCAGCAAGGACAAGATCGGACTAAGTGAGGGCGAGCAGTACTTC.

The CDR3 spells CASSQDWGVSYEQYF. For the CDR3, the DNA is TGCGCCAGCAGCCAAGATTGGGGGGTCTCCTACGAGCAGTACTTC. V usage is TRBV4-3 and J usage is TRBJ2-7; possibly TRBD2 for D (6 bases). The CDR3 has 15 residues. V shed 0 bases and J shed 0 bases, with 9 bases lying between them. Germline CDR1 and CDR2: LGHNA and YSLEER.

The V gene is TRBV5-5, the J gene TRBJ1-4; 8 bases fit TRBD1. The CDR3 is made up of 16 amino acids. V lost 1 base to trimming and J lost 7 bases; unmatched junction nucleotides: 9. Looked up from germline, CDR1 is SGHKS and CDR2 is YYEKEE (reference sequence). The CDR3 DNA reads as TGTGCCAGCAGCTTGCGGGTCGCAGGGGGCGTTGAAAAACTGTTTTTT. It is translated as CASSLRVAGGVEKLFF.

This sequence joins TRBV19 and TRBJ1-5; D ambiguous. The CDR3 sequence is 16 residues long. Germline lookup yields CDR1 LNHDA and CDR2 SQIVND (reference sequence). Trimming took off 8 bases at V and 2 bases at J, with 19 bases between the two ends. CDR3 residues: CASSLGLGSGNQPQHF. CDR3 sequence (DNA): TGTGCCAGTTCGTTGGGTTTAGGCTCGGGCAATCAGCCCCAGCATTTT.

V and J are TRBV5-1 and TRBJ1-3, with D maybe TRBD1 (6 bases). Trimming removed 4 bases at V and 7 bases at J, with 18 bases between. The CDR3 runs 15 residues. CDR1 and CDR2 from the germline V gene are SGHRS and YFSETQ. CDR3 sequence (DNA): TGCGCCAGCAGCCTCATACCAGGACAGTTCAACACCATATATTTT. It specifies CASSLIPGQFNTIYF. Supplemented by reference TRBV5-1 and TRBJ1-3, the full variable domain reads KAGVTQTPRYLIKTRGQQVTLSCSPISGHRSVSWYQQTPGQGLQFLFEYFSETQRNKGNFPGRFSGRQFSNSRSEMNVSTLELGDSALYLCASSLIPGQFNTIYFGEGSWLTVV.

The CDR3 DNA follows: TGTGCCAGCAGCTGGGGACGGCTTTTTGAAGCTTTCTTT. The encoded protein is CASSWGRLFEAFF. V and J are TRBV11-2 and TRBJ1-1; D is perhaps TRBD1 (5 bases). The CDR3 has 13 residues. Germline-derived CDR1 and CDR2 are SGHAT and FQNNGV. The germline V and J ends were trimmed by 4 bases and 7 bases, with 13 bases remaining between them.

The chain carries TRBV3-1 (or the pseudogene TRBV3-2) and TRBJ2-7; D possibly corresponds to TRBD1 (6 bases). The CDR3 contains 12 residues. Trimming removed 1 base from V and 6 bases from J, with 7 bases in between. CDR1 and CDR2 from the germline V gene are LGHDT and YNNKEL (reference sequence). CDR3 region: CASSQGGGEQYF. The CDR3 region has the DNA TGTGCCAGCAGCCAAGGAGGGGGCGAGCAGTACTTC.

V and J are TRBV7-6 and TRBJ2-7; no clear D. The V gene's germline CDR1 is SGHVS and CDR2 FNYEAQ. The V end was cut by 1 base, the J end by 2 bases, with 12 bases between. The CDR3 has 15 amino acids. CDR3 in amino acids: CASSLGFAAAYEQYF. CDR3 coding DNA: TGTGCCAGCAGCTTAGGGTTTGCAGCCGCCTACGAGCAGTACTTC.

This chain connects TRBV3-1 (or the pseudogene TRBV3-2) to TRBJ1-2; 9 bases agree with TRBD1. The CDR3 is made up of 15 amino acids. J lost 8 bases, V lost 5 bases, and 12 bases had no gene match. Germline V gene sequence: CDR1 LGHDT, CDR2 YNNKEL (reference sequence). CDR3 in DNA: TGTGCCAGCAGCGAAACCGGGACAGGGAGAACCGGCTACACCTTC. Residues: CASSETGTGRTGYTF.

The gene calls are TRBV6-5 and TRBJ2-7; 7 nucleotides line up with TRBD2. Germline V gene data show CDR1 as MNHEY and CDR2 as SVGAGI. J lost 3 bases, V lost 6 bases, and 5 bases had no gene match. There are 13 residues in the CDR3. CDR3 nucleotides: TGTGCCAGCAGGAGCGGGGTGGGCTACGAGCAGTACTTC. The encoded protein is CASRSGVGYEQYF.

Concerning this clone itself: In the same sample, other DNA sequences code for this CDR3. The CDR3 protein is CASSPSGGSYEQYF. The DNA of the CDR3 is TGTGCCAGCTCACCCTCGGGAGGCTCCTACGAGCAGTACTTC. The chain couples TRBV18 to TRBJ2-7, with 7 positions matching TRBD2. The CDR3 runs 14 residues. J was trimmed by 0 bases and V by 3 bases; bases with no gene match: 2. Germline V CDR1 and CDR2: KGHSH, LQKENI.

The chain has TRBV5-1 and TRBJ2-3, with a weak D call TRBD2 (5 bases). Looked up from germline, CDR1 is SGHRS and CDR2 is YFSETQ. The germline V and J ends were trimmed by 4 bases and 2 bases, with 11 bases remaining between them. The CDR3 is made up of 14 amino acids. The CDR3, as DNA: TGCGCCAGCAGCCCTGGACTCTCCACAGATACGCAGTATTTT. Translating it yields CASSPGLSTDTQYF.

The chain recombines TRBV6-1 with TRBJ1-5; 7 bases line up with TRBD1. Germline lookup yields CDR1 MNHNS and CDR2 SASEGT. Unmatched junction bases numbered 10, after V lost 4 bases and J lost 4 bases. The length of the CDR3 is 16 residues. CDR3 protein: CASSVPSGTENQPQHF. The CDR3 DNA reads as TGTGCCAGCAGTGTACCTTCCGGGACAGAAAATCAGCCCCAGCATTTT.